The present entry profiles one T cell receptor beta chain with its context. This clonotype occurred a few times. The antigen it binds to is not known. Per-base qualities were not stored, and no clone one base away is much larger. This record belongs to a study of T cell repertoires in breast cancer (dated by TCRdb to 2016 to 2017). Some background on the complete study: Tumors, lymph nodes and peripheral blood lymphocytes from breast cancer patients, as well as peripheral blood from healthy control donors, were profiled. Most of the 20 to 25 patient tumors analyzed for shared TCRs were ER+/PR+. Nine healthy donors, of an age range similar to that of the patients, were included as controls. On average, about 500,000 sequences per sample and around 10 reads per input cell were obtained by sequencing. The study reasoned that TCRs shared between breast cancer patients would target shared antigens, given breast cancer's low mutational burden and rare common mutations. Tumors and tumor-involved lymph nodes were minced, digested with Liberase and DNase, and then passed through 70-um and 40-um filters. Tumor-free lymph nodes were processed with no enzymatic digestion, and blood samples were separated using Ficoll. What the research found in general, with its limitations: Emulsion RT-PCR was considered qualitative rather than quantitative, since transcript abundance and primer differences skewed clone recovery. Shared TCRs showed TRBV7 predominance, possibly reflecting tumor recognition or mispriming bias from eight TRBV7 primers. Shared TCRs were encoded by various nucleotide sequences, which suggests selection and expansion based on antigen. Possible tumor specificity was suggested for eighteen TCR pairs that were shared across seven or more patient tumors yet rarely found in control blood. Tumor-involved sentinel lymph nodes shared about fourfold more TCRs with matched tumor repertoires than tumor-free nodes (about 7.7% versus 2%). Discarding singleton TCRs and sampling only part of each tumor may have missed genuine antitumor clones.

To analyze paired alpha-beta TCRs of CD8+ T cells, the study used an expanded emulsion RT-PCR method with primers covering all TCR V genes. CD8+ T cells were isolated with a CD8 positive selection kit and incubated overnight in 9.5 to 10 IU/mL IL-2 before emulsion RT-PCR. Per the germline V gene (reference sequence), LNHDA is the CDR1 and SQIVND is the CDR2. Spanning cysteine to phenylalanine, the CDR3 consists of 17 amino acids. Of the read, only the CDR3 DNA is kept; its 51 bases are in frame from base 1. V was cut back by 0 bases and J by 6 bases, leaving a gap of 18 bases between them. The library was produced with emulsion pairing. Unpaired genes were suppressed by a second nested PCR containing blocking oligos, after which a third nested PCR added Illumina adaptors and barcodes. Each emulsion RT-PCR master mix contained roughly 5,000-260,000 T cells, with C-region, Stepout and V-region primers. The Micellula Emulsion and Purification Kit was used to make the emulsions, and Qiagen OneStep RT-PCR reagents were used for RT-PCR. Pooled libraries were sequenced on an Illumina MiSeq with paired-end 2 x 250 reads. Concerning the study's data processing: Read pairs were joined in Galaxy and clipped at the engineered overlap into separate alpha and beta files; unclipped reads were discarded. To assign alpha-beta pairs, the researchers used CompleteTCR, a MiTCR-based pipeline that relies on an R script to link chains sharing read cluster identifiers. TCR sequences observed only once, about 1-3.2%, were removed as potential sequencing errors. TCRdb handled the public reads itself, with Q25 trimming in fastp and clone calling in MiXCR, and kept productive beta chains. Identical CDR3 proteins give one entry, which carries the most common genes and DNA. The V and J calls follow TCRdb's processing rather than the paper's. The sample table holds about 40,000 distinct CDR3 sequences, of which under 60% were seen once. The top ten clones comprise 60% to 75% of the sample.

The sample comprised CD8+ T cells. The TCR was taken from a pool of human donors with breast cancer or a healthy control (not recorded which). The sequence links TRBV19 to TRBJ2-1, with a tentative D gene TRBD1 over 5 matching bases. The bases read TGTGCCAGTAGTATAGATCTGGAGACAGCCACTTTCAATGAGCAGTTCTTC. The resulting protein is CASSIDLETATFNEQFF.